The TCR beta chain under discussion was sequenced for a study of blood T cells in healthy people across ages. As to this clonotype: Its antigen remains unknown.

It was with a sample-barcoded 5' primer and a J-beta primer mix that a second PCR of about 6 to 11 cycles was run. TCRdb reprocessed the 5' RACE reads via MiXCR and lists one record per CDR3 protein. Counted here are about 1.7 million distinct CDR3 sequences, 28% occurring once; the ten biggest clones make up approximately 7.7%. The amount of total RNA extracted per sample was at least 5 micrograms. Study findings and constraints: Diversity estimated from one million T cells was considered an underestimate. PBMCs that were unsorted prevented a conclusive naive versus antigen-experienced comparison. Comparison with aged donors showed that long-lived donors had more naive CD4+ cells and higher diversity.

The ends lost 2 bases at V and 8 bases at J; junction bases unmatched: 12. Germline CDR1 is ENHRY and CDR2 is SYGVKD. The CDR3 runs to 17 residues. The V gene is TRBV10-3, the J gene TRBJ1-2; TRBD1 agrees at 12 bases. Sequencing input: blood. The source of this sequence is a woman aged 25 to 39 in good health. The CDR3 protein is CAISESLPGTGGAGYTF. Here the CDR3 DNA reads TGTGCCATCAGTGAGAGCCTCCCCGGGACAGGGGGCGCGGGCTACACCTTC.